The entry below gives a single TCR beta chain sequence along with its context. The antigen is undetermined. These data come from a study of OX40 agonist ivuxolimab in advanced cancers. General study findings and limits: CD8+ T cells (on average) carried more expanded clones than CD4+ T cells. Normalized T-cell clonal expansion was also low in some nonresponders. At 0.1 to 3.0 mg/kg, clonal expansion of CD4+ and CD8+ blood T cells had occurred by week 6.

The germline V gene has CDR1 SGHRS and CDR2 YFSETQ. J gave up 11 bases and V 4 bases, and 8 bases lay outside the gene matches. The CDR3 length is 14 residues. The data were produced by immunoSEQ multiplex PCR, yet TCRdb's version contains in-frame clones alone and is incomplete. The table shows some 72,000 clones, with roughly 80% occurring only once. Cycle 7 day 1, cycle 4 day 1, and baseline were the timepoints at which blood was sampled. The source material was CD4+ or CD8+ T cells sorted from blood, sampled in a trial of the OX40 agonist ivuxolimab. The rearrangement joins TRBV5-1 to TRBJ1-4; 10 bases map to TRBD1. This TCR came from an adult with an advanced solid tumor such as melanoma, head and neck, liver or kidney cancer. DNA for the CDR3: TGCGCCAGCAGCGATGGGACAGGGGTAAACAAACTGTTTTTT. Amino acid sequence: CASSDGTGVNKLFF.